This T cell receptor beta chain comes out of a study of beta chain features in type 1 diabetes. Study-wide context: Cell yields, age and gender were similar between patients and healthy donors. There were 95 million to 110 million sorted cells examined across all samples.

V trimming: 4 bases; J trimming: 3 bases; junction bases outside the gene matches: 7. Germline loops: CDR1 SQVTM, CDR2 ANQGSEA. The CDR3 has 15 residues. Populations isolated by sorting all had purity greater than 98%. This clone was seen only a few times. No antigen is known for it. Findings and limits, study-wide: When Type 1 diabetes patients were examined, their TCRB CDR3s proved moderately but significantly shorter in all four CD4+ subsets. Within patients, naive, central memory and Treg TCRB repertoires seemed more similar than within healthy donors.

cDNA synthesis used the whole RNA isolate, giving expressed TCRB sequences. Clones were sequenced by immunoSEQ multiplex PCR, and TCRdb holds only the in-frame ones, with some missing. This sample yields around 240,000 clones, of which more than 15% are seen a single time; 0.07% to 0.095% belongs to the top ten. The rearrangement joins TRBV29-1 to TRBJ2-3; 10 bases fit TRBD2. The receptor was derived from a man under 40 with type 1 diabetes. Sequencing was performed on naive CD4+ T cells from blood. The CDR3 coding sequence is TGCAGCGTTGGGCAAGCGGGAGGGCCGACAGATACGCAGTATTTT. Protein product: CSVGQAGGPTDTQYF.